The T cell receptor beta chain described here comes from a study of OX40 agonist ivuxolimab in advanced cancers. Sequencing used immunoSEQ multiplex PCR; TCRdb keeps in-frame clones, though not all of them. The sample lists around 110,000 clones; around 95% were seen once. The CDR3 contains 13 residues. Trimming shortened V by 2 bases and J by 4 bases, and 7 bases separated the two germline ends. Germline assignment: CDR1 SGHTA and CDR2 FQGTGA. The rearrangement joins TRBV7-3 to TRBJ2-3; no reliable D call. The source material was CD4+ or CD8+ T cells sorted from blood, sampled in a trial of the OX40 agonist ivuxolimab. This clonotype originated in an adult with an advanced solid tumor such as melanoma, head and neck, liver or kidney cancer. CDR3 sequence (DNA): TGTGCCAGCAGCTTATATTGGTCAGATACGCAGTATTTT. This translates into CASSLYWSDTQYF.